The rows below give T cell receptor beta chains drawn from one sample of a study of blood T cell repertoires in COVID-19. Here immunoSEQ multiplex PCR was the method, and the copy in TCRdb shows in-frame clones only, minus some. Among fewer than 90,000 clones listed, about nine tenths were seen once. The material sequenced was peripheral blood. These receptors were obtained from a man aged 25 to 40 with acute or convalescent COVID-19. CDR3s include the opening cysteine and the closing phenylalanine or tryptophan. The order of the fields is clone size, D gene, J gene, V gene, CDR3 DNA, CDR3 protein. The D gene is left open where the match is weak. Only part of the rows carry a size: once, few, many, or a class if the clone is expanded.

size: -; D: -; J: TRBJ2-5; V: TRBV7-2; DNA: TGTGCCAGCAGCTTGACCGGGACTCCTAAAGAGACCCAGTACTTC; CDR3: CASSLTGTPKETQYF
size: -; D: TRBD1; J: TRBJ1-5; V: TRBV18; DNA: TGTGCCAGCTCACCGTTCCAGGACAGGGGATCGGCTGGCAATCAGCCCCAGCATTTT; CDR3: CASSPFQDRGSAGNQPQHF
size: once; D: TRBD1; J: TRBJ1-4; V: TRBV7-9; DNA: TGTGCCAGCAGCGACGGGACAGGGGCCCGAGAAAAACTGTTTTTT; CDR3: CASSDGTGAREKLFF
size: -; D: -; J: TRBJ1-1; V: TRBV30; DNA: TGTGCCTGGAGTGCCCCCTTCACCCGGGGCACTGAAGCTTTCTTT; CDR3: CAWSAPFTRGTEAFF
size: -; D: -; J: TRBJ2-3; V: TRBV4-2; DNA: TGTGCCAGCAGCCAATATGGGGGCACCGGGTTGGTAGATACGCAGTATTTT; CDR3: CASSQYGGTGLVDTQYF
size: -; D: TRBD1; J: TRBJ1-2; V: TRBV12-5; DNA: TGTGCTAGTGGTTCCCCCCCGACAGGGGCCAACTATGGCTACACCTTC; CDR3: CASGSPPTGANYGYTF
size: -; D: TRBD1; J: TRBJ1-2; V: TRBV6-4; DNA: TGTGCCAGCAGTGACCGAGGGGACAGCTATGGCTACACCTTC; CDR3: CASSDRGDSYGYTF
size: -; D: TRBD2; J: TRBJ2-3; V: TRBV18; DNA: TGTGCCAGCTCACCCCCTAGCGGGGCCACAGATACGCAGTATTTT; CDR3: CASSPPSGATDTQYF
size: -; D: TRBD1; J: TRBJ1-2; V: TRBV5-1; DNA: TGCGCCAGCAGCTATGCAGGGGGCGTCGGGACTAACTATGGCTACACCTTC; CDR3: CASSYAGGVGTNYGYTF
size: -; D: -; J: TRBJ2-6; V: TRBV18; DNA: TGTGCCAGCCCCCTGACAGGTGATCGATCTGGGGCCAACGTCCTGACTTTC; CDR3: CASPLTGDRSGANVLTF
size: -; D: -; J: TRBJ1-4; V: TRBV2; DNA: TGTGCCAGCAGTTTTCGTGAAAAACTGTTTTTT; CDR3: CASSFREKLFF
size: -; D: TRBD2; J: TRBJ2-3; V: TRBV29-1; DNA: TGCAGCGCCTTTTTGAGCGGGAGGGTCACAGATACGCAGTATTTT; CDR3: CSAFLSGRVTDTQYF
size: -; D: -; J: TRBJ1-2; V: TRBV18; DNA: TGTGCCAGCTCACCAAAAGGGGAATATGGCTACACCTTC; CDR3: CASSPKGEYGYTF
size: once; D: -; J: TRBJ2-1; V: TRBV28; DNA: TGTGCCAGCAGTGGCCCTAGAGAGCAGTTCTTC; CDR3: CASSGPREQFF
size: -; D: -; J: TRBJ1-6; V: TRBV5-4; DNA: TGTGCCAGCAGCTTGGCTGGGGCCGAGGATAATTCACCCCTCCACTTT; CDR3: CASSLAGAEDNSPLHF